A selection of T cell receptor beta chains follows, all from one sample in a study of OX40 agonist ivuxolimab in advanced cancers. Profiled with immunoSEQ multiplex PCR; TCRdb holds only in-frame clones, not every one. Of 15,000 to 20,000 clones in the sample, about nine tenths were seen once. The material was CD4+ or CD8+ T cells sorted from blood, obtained in a trial of the OX40 agonist ivuxolimab. These receptors came from an adult with an advanced solid tumor such as melanoma, head and neck, liver or kidney cancer. Each CDR3 is given with its conserved first and last residue. Fields, in order: V gene, clone size, D gene, J gene, CDR3 DNA, CDR3 protein. D genes are given only for firm matches. Size is omitted from some rows. Given values are once, few, many or a class for expanded clones.

v_gene: TRBV29-1
abundance: once
d_gene: .
j_gene: TRBJ1-2
CDR3nt: TGCAGCACAACAGGGACTAACTATGGCTACACCTTC
CDR3aa: CSTTGTNYGYTF

v_gene: TRBV6-1
abundance: .
d_gene: .
j_gene: TRBJ2-1
CDR3nt: TGTGCCAGCGGAAACCCTCCTAGCTCCTACAATGAGCAGTTCTTC
CDR3aa: CASGNPPSSYNEQFF

v_gene: TRBV6-5
abundance: .
d_gene: .
j_gene: TRBJ2-7
CDR3nt: TGTGCCAGCAGTAGCGACGGAGGCAACGAGCAGTACTTC
CDR3aa: CASSSDGGNEQYF

v_gene: TRBV5-1
abundance: .
d_gene: .
j_gene: TRBJ2-7
CDR3nt: TGCGCCAGCAGCTTGGGTATTTTCTCCTACGAGCAGTACTTC
CDR3aa: CASSLGIFSYEQYF

v_gene: TRBV27
abundance: once
d_gene: TRBD2
j_gene: TRBJ2-3
CDR3nt: TGTGCCAGCAACTTAGGGGTCCTAGCGGGAGGGGTAGATACGCAGTATTTT
CDR3aa: CASNLGVLAGGVDTQYF

v_gene: TRBV9
abundance: .
d_gene: .
j_gene: TRBJ2-5
CDR3nt: TGTGCCAGCAGCGTAGATCAGGGGCAAGAGACCCAGTACTTC
CDR3aa: CASSVDQGQETQYF

v_gene: TRBV11-1
abundance: .
d_gene: TRBD2
j_gene: TRBJ2-1
CDR3nt: TGTGCCAGCAGCCTCGAAGCGGGAGGAGGGAATGAGCAGTTCTTC
CDR3aa: CASSLEAGGGNEQFF

v_gene: TRBV11-3
abundance: .
d_gene: TRBD1
j_gene: TRBJ2-7
CDR3nt: TGTGCCAGCAGCTCTCGGACAGGGGAGAACTACGAGCAGTACTTC
CDR3aa: CASSSRTGENYEQYF

v_gene: TRBV9
abundance: .
d_gene: .
j_gene: TRBJ2-7
CDR3nt: TGTGCCAGCAGCCCAGAGAGGTTCCCCTACGAGCAGTACTTC
CDR3aa: CASSPERFPYEQYF

v_gene: TRBV28
abundance: .
d_gene: .
j_gene: TRBJ1-4
CDR3nt: TGTGCCAGCAGTTTTGAGCCGGGAACTAATGAAAAACTGTTTTTT
CDR3aa: CASSFEPGTNEKLFF

v_gene: TRBV7-9
abundance: once
d_gene: .
j_gene: TRBJ1-5
CDR3nt: TGTGCCAGCAGCATTTTTACGGGGCCCCAGCATTTT
CDR3aa: CASSIFTGPQHF

v_gene: TRBV9
abundance: .
d_gene: .
j_gene: TRBJ2-7
CDR3nt: TGTGCCAGCAGCGTGACTGGAGGGAGTAACTACGAGCAGTACTTC
CDR3aa: CASSVTGGSNYEQYF

v_gene: TRBV7-9
abundance: .
d_gene: .
j_gene: TRBJ2-3
CDR3nt: TGTGCCAGCAGCTTAGTGGGGTCAGATACGCAGTATTTT
CDR3aa: CASSLVGSDTQYF

v_gene: TRBV5-1
abundance: .
d_gene: .
j_gene: TRBJ1-1
CDR3nt: TGCGCCAGCAGCTTGGGGGGGTCAACCGAAGCTTTCTTT
CDR3aa: CASSLGGSTEAFF

v_gene: TRBV5-1
abundance: .
d_gene: TRBD1
j_gene: TRBJ1-3
CDR3nt: TGCGCCAGCAGCGGGACAGGGTCCGCAAGAAACACCATATATTTT
CDR3aa: CASSGTGSARNTIYF

v_gene: TRBV6-5
abundance: .
d_gene: TRBD1
j_gene: TRBJ1-4
CDR3nt: TGTGCCAGCAGTTACTTCGACAGGGGAAGGGGTGAAAAACTGTTTTTT
CDR3aa: CASSYFDRGRGEKLFF

v_gene: TRBV7-6
abundance: .
d_gene: .
j_gene: TRBJ2-7
CDR3nt: TGTGCCAGCAGCCCACACGCCTTAGGGACCGCCGCCTACGAGCAGTACTTC
CDR3aa: CASSPHALGTAAYEQYF